The clone carrying this T cell receptor (beta chain) was recorded a few times. Its matching antigen is unknown. A read error may be the cause here, since a much bigger clone is one base away. TCRdb processed the 5' RACE reads anew with MiXCR; each CDR3 protein has one entry. The repertoire consists of some 320,000 distinct CDR3 sequences, with less than 9.5% occurring once and the leading ten covering approximately 3.3%. Germline assignment: CDR1 SGHTA and CDR2 FQGNSA. The CDR3 totals 12 residues. These data come from a study of T cells after yellow fever vaccination. Across the study: Libraries from low-cell-number fractions were prepared with the SMART-Seq v4 Ultra Low Input RNA kit. Whole-study findings and limits: Among all clonotypes, a small share was observed in both CD4 and CD8 compartments. Most clones from primary vaccination were detected again post-booster (96% CD4, more than 85% CD8).

This receptor was identified in a man between 18 and 35 years old who received the YFV17D yellow fever vaccine. Sequencing was performed on CD4+ T cells sorted from PBMCs, taken 5 days after the yellow fever booster vaccination. This chain links TRBV7-2 with TRBJ1-6; D unresolved. Here the CDR3 reads CVSSYANSPLHF. CDR3 nucleotides: TGTGTCAGCAGCTACGCAAATTCACCCCTCCACTTT.